These T cell receptor beta chains were read from a single sample in a study of blood T cell repertoires in COVID-19. Sequencing was performed with immunoSEQ multiplex PCR; in TCRdb, only in-frame clones are kept and a portion is missing. This sample has 300,000 or so clones, with more than 85% found just once. The sample consisted of PBMCs or T cells enriched from blood (not recorded which). The receptors shown here come from a woman in her 30s who had recovered from COVID-19. CDR3s include the opening cysteine and the closing phenylalanine or tryptophan. D genes are given only for firm matches. The size entry is marked missing in some rows and otherwise reads once, few, many or a size class.

>-|TRBJ2-1|TRBV6-4|TRBD2
TGTGCCAGCAGTGACGTAGGGACTAGTCCCTTGGGTGAGCAGTTCTTC
CASSDVGTSPLGEQFF
>-|TRBJ2-1|TRBV24-1|-
TGTGCCACCAGTGATTCATTGCGTCCCCGTGACGGGTTCGAATTTGGTGGTGCCTACAATGAGCAGTTCTTC
CATSDSLRPRDGFEFGGAYNEQFF
>-|TRBJ2-5|TRBV5-1|-
TGCGCCAGCAAATTGGCAATCCAAGAGACCCAGTACTTC
CASKLAIQETQYF
>-|TRBJ2-7|TRBV10-1|-
TGCGCCAGCAGTGATGGGGGGGCCGACGGATACGAGCAGTACTTC
CASSDGGADGYEQYF
>-|TRBJ1-2|TRBV4-3|-
TGCGCCAGCAGCCAAGGAAACAGGGCCCCTAACTATGGCTACACCTTC
CASSQGNRAPNYGYTF
>-|TRBJ1-5|TRBV6-2/TRBV6-3|TRBD1
TGTGCCAGCAGCCCCGGGACAGCAACTAGCAATCAGCCCCAGCATTTT
CASSPGTATSNQPQHF
>-|TRBJ1-1|TRBV4-3|-
TGCGCCAGCAGCCCCGAACCGGGGAACACTGAAGCTTTCTTT
CASSPEPGNTEAFF
>-|TRBJ2-7|TRBV14|TRBD1
TGTGCCAGCAGCCGTGGGACAGTCTACGAGCAGTACTTC
CASSRGTVYEQYF
>few|TRBJ2-2|TRBV29-1|TRBD1
TGCAGCGTTTTGGGAGCCGGGACAGCGAACACCGGGGAGCTGTTTTTT
CSVLGAGTANTGELFF
>once|TRBJ1-1|TRBV2|-
TGTGCCAGCAGATCAGGGAGCTCCTGGCGGGGGAACACTGAAGCTTTCTTT
CASRSGSSWRGNTEAFF
>-|TRBJ2-7|TRBV4-1|TRBD1
TGCGCCAGCAGCCACTCACTCCGGGACAGGGGTTACGAGCAGTACTTC
CASSHSLRDRGYEQYF
>-|TRBJ2-1|TRBV5-4|-
TGTGCCAGCAGCTCTGCGAGTGCAGGCCCCATATACAATGAGCAGTTCTTC
CASSSASAGPIYNEQFF
>-|TRBJ1-1|TRBV7-9|-
TGTGCCAGCAGCCTCGCGGGTTGGACCACGAACACTGAAGCTTTCTTT
CASSLAGWTTNTEAFF
>-|TRBJ2-6|TRBV5-1|TRBD1
TGCGCCAGCAGCTTGATGTGGACAGGGTCGACTGGGGCCAACGTCCTGACTTTC
CASSLMWTGSTGANVLTF
>-|TRBJ1-5|TRBV10-2|TRBD1
TGCGCCAGCAGGGTTTCCGGGACAGGGGGCGATCAGCCCCAGCATTTT
CASRVSGTGGDQPQHF
>once|TRBJ2-4|TRBV14|TRBD1
TGTGCCAGCAGCCAAGATCGTGTCAGGGGGAACATTCAGTACTTC
CASSQDRVRGNIQYF
>-|TRBJ1-1|TRBV3-1/TRBV3-2|TRBD1
TGTGCCACCTCCAGGGGGCGCGCGACTGAAGCTTTCTTT
CATSRGRATEAFF
>-|TRBJ1-4|TRBV7-9|-
TGTGCCAGCAGCTTACGGCTCCGGAACAGTTTTTTT
CASSLRLRNSFF
>-|TRBJ1-5|TRBV7-9|-
TGTGCCAGCAGCGGAGCCGGGACTGAAGAGAGGCAGCCCCAGCATTTT
CASSGAGTEERQPQHF
>-|TRBJ1-1|TRBV5-1|TRBD1
TGCGCCAGCAGCTTGGCCGGTTGGGACAGGGGATCCAAAGCTTTCTTT
CASSLAGWDRGSKAFF
>many|TRBJ2-1|TRBV4-2|-
TGTGCCAGCAGCCAAGAAACAGCGGATAGCGCAAATGAGCAGTTCTTC
CASSQETADSANEQFF
>-|TRBJ2-1|TRBV7-2|-
TGTGCCAGCAGCTCCCGGGGGGGACAGAACAATGAGCAGTTCTTC
CASSSRGGQNNEQFF
>once|TRBJ1-1|TRBV27|-
TGTGCCAGCAGTCCACAGGGATGGACTGAAGCTTTCTTT
CASSPQGWTEAFF
>-|TRBJ2-7|TRBV3-1/TRBV3-2|-
TGTGCCAGCAGCCATTTTCGACAGTCCTACGAGCAGTACTTC
CASSHFRQSYEQYF
>-|TRBJ1-2|TRBV5-6|-
TGTGCCAGCAGCCCCGGGACATTGGAGAGCTATGGCTACACCTTC
CASSPGTLESYGYTF
>-|TRBJ1-3|TRBV7-9|TRBD1
TGTGCCAGCACCATAGGGGGACAGCATTTCTCTGGAAACACCATATATTTT
CASTIGGQHFSGNTIYF
>-|TRBJ1-3|TRBV19|TRBD1
TGTGCCAGTAGAGGGGACAGGGTTCGCTCTGGAAACACCATATATTTT
CASRGDRVRSGNTIYF
>-|TRBJ2-1|TRBV9|TRBD2
TGTGCCAGCAGCGCTAGCGGGGGGCCCAGAAATGAGCAGTTCTTC
CASSASGGPRNEQFF
>-|TRBJ2-3|TRBV4-3|-
TGCGCCAGCAGCCAAGATCGGTTAGGTAGCGCAGATACGCAGTATTTT
CASSQDRLGSADTQYF
>-|TRBJ2-5|TRBV19|TRBD2
TGTGCCAGTAGTAAGGGTGTGGCGGGACTAGTGTCGGAGACCCAGTACTTC
CASSKGVAGLVSETQYF
>-|TRBJ2-2|TRBV10-3|-
TGTGCCATCAGTGAACGGGGGACGAACACCGGGGAGCTGTTTTTT
CAISERGTNTGELFF
>-|TRBJ1-6|TRBV27|-
TGTGCCAGCAGTAAGAACGCACAGGGACGCCTGAATTCACCCCTCCACTTT
CASSKNAQGRLNSPLHF
>-|TRBJ1-5|TRBV16|TRBD1
TGTGCCAGCAGCCAATCAGGAACAGGGGGTCAGCCCCAGCATTTT
CASSQSGTGGQPQHF
>-|TRBJ2-7|TRBV7-9|-
TGTGCCAGCAGCTTAGGGTTAGACGAGCAGTACTTC
CASSLGLDEQYF
>-|TRBJ2-2|TRBV6-5|-
TGTGCCAGCAGGGGCCCATTCGGGGAGCTGTTTTTT
CASRGPFGELFF
>-|TRBJ1-4|TRBV19|TRBD1
TGTGCCAGTTCGATTGGGACAGGGGCTAATGAAAAACTGTTTTTT
CASSIGTGANEKLFF